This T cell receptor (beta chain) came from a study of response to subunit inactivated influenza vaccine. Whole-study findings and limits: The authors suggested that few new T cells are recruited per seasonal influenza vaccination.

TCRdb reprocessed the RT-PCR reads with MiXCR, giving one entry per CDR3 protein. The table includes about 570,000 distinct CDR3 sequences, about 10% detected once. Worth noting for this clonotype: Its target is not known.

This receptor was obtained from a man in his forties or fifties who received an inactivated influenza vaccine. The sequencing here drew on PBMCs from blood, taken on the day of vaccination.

CDR3 in DNA: TGTGCCAGCAGCTTATTGCAGGGGCTAGCGGGGGGTCCGCTCTACAATGAGCAGTTCTTC. This sequence encodes CASSLLQGLAGGPLYNEQFF. The chain links TRBV11-2 to TRBJ2-1, with 11 bases fitting TRBD2. The CDR3 sequence is 20 residues long. Germline CDR1 is SGHAT and CDR2 is FQNNGV. With V trimmed by 2 bases and J by 3 bases, 15 bases remained unmatched.